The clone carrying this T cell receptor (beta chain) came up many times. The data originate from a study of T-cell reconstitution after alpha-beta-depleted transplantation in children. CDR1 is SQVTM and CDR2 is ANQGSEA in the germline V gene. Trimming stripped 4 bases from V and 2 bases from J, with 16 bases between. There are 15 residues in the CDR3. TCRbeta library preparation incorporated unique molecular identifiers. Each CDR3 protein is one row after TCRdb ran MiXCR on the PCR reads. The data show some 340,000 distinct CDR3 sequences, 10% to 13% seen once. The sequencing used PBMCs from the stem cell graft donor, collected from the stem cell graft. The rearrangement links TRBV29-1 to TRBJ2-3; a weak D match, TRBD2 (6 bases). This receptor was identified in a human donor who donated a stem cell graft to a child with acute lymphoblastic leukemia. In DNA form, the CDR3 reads TGCAGCGTTGCGGCGGGGTCGACCACCACAGATACGCAGTATTTT. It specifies CSVAAGSTTTDTQYF.